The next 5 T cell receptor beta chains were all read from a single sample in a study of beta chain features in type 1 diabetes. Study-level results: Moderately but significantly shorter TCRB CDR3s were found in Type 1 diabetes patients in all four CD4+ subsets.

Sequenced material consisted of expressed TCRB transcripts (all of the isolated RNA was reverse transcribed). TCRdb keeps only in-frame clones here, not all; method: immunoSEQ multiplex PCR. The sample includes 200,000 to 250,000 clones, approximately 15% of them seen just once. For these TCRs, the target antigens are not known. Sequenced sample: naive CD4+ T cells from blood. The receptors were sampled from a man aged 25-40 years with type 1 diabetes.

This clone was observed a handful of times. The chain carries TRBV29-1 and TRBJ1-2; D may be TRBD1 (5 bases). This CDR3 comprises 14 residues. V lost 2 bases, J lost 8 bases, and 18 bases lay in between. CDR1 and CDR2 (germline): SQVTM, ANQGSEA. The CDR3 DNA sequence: TGCAGCGTTGAACCAGGGTCTAGAATAAACGGCTACACCTTC. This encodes CSVEPGSRINGYTF. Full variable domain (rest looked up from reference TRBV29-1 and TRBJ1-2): SAVISQKPSRDICQRGTSLTIQCQVDSQVTMMFWYRQQPGQSLTLIATANQGSEATYESGFVIDKFPISRPNLTFSTLTVSNMSPEDSSIYLCSVEPGSRINGYTFGSGTRLTVV.

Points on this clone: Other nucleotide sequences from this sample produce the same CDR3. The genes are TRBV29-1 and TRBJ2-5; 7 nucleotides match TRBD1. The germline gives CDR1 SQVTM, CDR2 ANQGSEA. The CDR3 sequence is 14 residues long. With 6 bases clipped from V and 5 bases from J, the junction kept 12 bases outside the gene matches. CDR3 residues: CSVTGDPLGETQYF. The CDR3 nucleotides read TGCAGCGTAACAGGGGACCCCCTAGGCGAGACCCAGTACTTC.

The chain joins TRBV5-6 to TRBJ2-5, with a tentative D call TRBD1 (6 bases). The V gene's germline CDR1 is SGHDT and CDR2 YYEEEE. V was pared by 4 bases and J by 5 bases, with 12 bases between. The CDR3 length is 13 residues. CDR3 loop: CASSPGDRETQYF. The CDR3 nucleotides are TGTGCCAGCAGCCCAGGGGATCGGGAGACCCAGTACTTC.

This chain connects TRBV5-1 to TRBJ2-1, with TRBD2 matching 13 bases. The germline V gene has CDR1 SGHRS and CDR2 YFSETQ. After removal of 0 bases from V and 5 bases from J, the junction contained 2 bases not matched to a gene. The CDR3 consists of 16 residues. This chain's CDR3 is CASSLGGTSGDNEQFF. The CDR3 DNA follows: TGCGCCAGCAGCTTGGGTGGGACTAGCGGGGACAATGAGCAGTTCTTC.

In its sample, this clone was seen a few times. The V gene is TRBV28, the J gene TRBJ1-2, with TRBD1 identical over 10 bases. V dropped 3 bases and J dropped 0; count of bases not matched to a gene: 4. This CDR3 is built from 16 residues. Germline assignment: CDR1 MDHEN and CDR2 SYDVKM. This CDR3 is CASSFGTGATNYGYTF. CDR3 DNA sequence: TGTGCCAGCAGTTTTGGGACAGGGGCGACTAACTATGGCTACACCTTC.